The 16 T cell receptor beta chains below all came from one sample that was sequenced in a study of blood T cell repertoires in COVID-19 (dated by TCRdb to between 2020 and 2021). Preparation of the library involved the immunoSEQ multiplex PCR assay. This immuneACCESS table, as held by TCRdb, lists in-frame sequences with V and J called but not all clones. Of the missing ones, under half trace to an unresolved V gene in checked studies; the others have no known cause. Within this sample are about 260,000 clones, with approximately 91% of them counted one time only. Approximately 2.6% of the sample is held by the ten biggest clonotypes. Source material: peripheral blood. The receptors were sampled from a person aged 18 to 35 with COVID-19, enrolled during active disease.

The count of this clone is one. The J gene is TRBJ2-5, the V gene TRBV4-3; D gene unclear. Germline V gene data show CDR1 as LGHNA and CDR2 as YSLEER. Trimming took 0 bases from V and 2 from J, leaving 10 bases between them. The CDR3 totals 15 residues. The CDR3 coding sequence is TGCGCCAGCAGCCAAGATCCCCGCAGTCAAGAGACCCAGTACTTC. Protein sequence: CASSQDPRSQETQYF.

This clone has just a few counts. This chain uses TRBV25-1 with TRBJ2-2, with a tentative D call TRBD1 (6 bases). Trimming left V 3 bases short and J 8 bases short, with 10 bases between. The CDR3 is 13 residues long. CDR1 and CDR2 (germline): MGHDK, SYGVNS. The CDR3 bases are TGTGCCAGCAGTGACAGGGGACCGGGGGAGCTGTTTTTT. This sequence encodes CASSDRGPGELFF.

Here the CDR3 reads CASSLDVVGEWGYTF. Written as DNA, the CDR3 is TGTGCCAGCAGCTTAGATGTGGTAGGGGAATGGGGCTACACCTTC. V usage is TRBV11-2 and J usage is TRBJ1-2; tentatively, D is TRBD1 (5 bases). The V end lost 0 bases, the J end lost 8 bases, and 16 bases lay between the germline ends. The CDR3 is made up of 15 amino acids. Germline values: CDR1 SGHAT, CDR2 FQNNGV.

This clone was seen more than once but under ten times. The CDR3 reads CASSQEGAGPSYNEQFF. CDR3 DNA sequence: TGTGCCAGCAGCCAAGAGGGGGCAGGGCCTTCCTACAATGAGCAGTTCTTC. The chain carries TRBV3-1 (or the pseudogene TRBV3-2) and TRBJ2-1; possible D gene TRBD1, 6 bases. The V gene's germline CDR1 is LGHDT and CDR2 YNNKEL (reference sequence). Trimming removed 0 bases from V and 1 base from J, with 13 bases in between. The CDR3 totals 17 residues.

This clone was seen a single time. As DNA, the CDR3 is TGTGCCAGCGGCGGGCCCTACGGCGAGCAGTACTTC. Its protein is CASGGPYGEQYF. The chain uses TRBV27 and TRBJ2-7; D is perhaps TRBD2 (5 bases). Trimming took off 8 bases at V and 6 bases at J, with 14 bases between the two ends. CDR3 size: 12 residues. Germline-derived CDR1 and CDR2 are MNHEY and SMNVEV (reference sequence).

The CDR3 loop reads CASSEAGGLVDNSPLHF. CDR3 nucleotides: TGTGCCAGCAGTGAGGCGGGAGGACTAGTCGATAATTCACCCCTCCACTTT. The chain joins TRBV6-1 to TRBJ1-6; D is unclear. The CDR3 runs 17 residues. Between the trimmed V and J ends, which lost 3 bases and 5 bases, there was a span of 17 bases. Germline CDR1 is MNHNS and CDR2 is SASEGT.

The V and J genes are TRBV4-1 and TRBJ1-4; D is undetermined. Trimming removed 1 base at V and 3 bases at J, with 12 bases between. The CDR3 has 16 residues. CDR1 is MGHRA and CDR2 is YSYEKL in the germline V gene. As DNA, the CDR3 is TGCGCCAGCAGCCAAGGGATCCCGGGGTCTAATGAAAAACTGTTTTTT. Translation gives CASSQGIPGSNEKLFF.

This chain joins TRBV7-2 and TRBJ1-3; no reliable D call. Trimming shortened V by 5 bases and J by 4 bases, and 12 bases separated the two germline ends. The CDR3 loop spans 14 amino acids. Germline V gives CDR1 SGHTA, CDR2 FQGNSA. This CDR3 reads CASSGRTVGNTIYF. CDR3 bases: TGTGCCAGCAGCGGGAGGACGGTGGGAAACACCATATATTTT.

The V gene is TRBV21-1, the J gene TRBJ1-4; the DNA was not used to check the table's D call, TRBD1. TRBV21-1 is a documented pseudogene. The CDR3 is 18 amino acids. In DNA, the CDR3 is TGTGCCAGCAGCAGTAGTTTGGGACAGCCCGAACTGGGTGAAAAACTGTTTTTT. This gives the protein CASSSSLGQPELGEKLFF.

The rearrangement uses TRBV4-3 and TRBJ2-5; D may be TRBD1 (5 bases). This CDR3 is 15 amino acids long. The V end lost 0 bases, the J end lost 5 bases, and 13 bases lay between the germline ends. Germline V gene data show CDR1 as LGHNA and CDR2 as YSLEER. This chain's CDR3 is CASSQDGPPGETQYF. The CDR3 DNA reads as TGCGCCAGCAGCCAAGACGGACCGCCAGGGGAGACCCAGTACTTC.

The chain has TRBV9 and TRBJ2-1, with 7 bases aligning to TRBD2. Germline V gene lookup returns CDR1 SGDLS and CDR2 YYNGEE. The CDR3 sequence is 17 residues long. The V and J ends lost 0 bases and 0 bases, in that order; junction bases with no gene match: 6. CDR3 DNA sequence: TGTGCCAGCAGCGTAGAACGCGGCGGGAGCTCCTACAATGAGCAGTTCTTC. Its protein product is CASSVERGGSSYNEQFF.

The V call is TRBV19, the J call TRBJ1-5; a possible D gene is TRBD1 (5 bases). Germline-derived CDR1 and CDR2 are LNHDA and SQIVND (reference sequence). V gave up 0 bases and J gave up 1 base, with 10 bases separating them. The CDR3 totals 16 residues. Here the CDR3 reads CASSIEGRGSNQPQHF. The CDR3 DNA is TGTGCCAGTAGTATAGAGGGAAGGGGAAGCAATCAGCCCCAGCATTTT.

The gene calls are TRBV6-5 and TRBJ1-2, with D perhaps matching TRBD1 (6 bases). This CDR3 has 14 amino acids. CDR1 MNHEY and CDR2 SVGAGI come from the germline V gene. V was pared by 4 bases and J by 0 bases, with 9 bases between. This CDR3 reads CASSSGVANYGYTF. The DNA of the CDR3 is TGTGCCAGCAGTTCAGGGGTAGCTAACTATGGCTACACCTTC.

This clone was detected only once. V gene TRBV5-1 combines with J gene TRBJ2-3; 15 bases line up with TRBD2. Germline V gene data show CDR1 as SGHRS and CDR2 as YFSETQ. The CDR3 totals 17 residues. Trimming at V came to 3 bases and at J to 6 bases, leaving 8 bases not matched to a gene. The CDR3 protein is CASSSWGLAGGQDTQYF. CDR3 nucleotides: TGCGCCAGCAGCTCGTGGGGACTAGCGGGAGGACAGGATACGCAGTATTTT.

V gene TRBV6-6 combines with J gene TRBJ1-5; TRBD1 might be the D (5 bases). The CDR3 totals 15 residues. Per the germline V gene, CDR1 is MNHNY and CDR2 is SVGAGI (reference sequence). The V and J ends lost 5 bases and 0 bases respectively, with 11 bases between them. The CDR3 region is CASSLTGDSNQPQHF. CDR3 bases: TGTGCCAGCAGTCTCACGGGGGATAGCAATCAGCCCCAGCATTTT.

Written as DNA, the CDR3 is TGCAGCGTTACGTTCACAGAAGGTGGCAATCAGCCCCAGCATTTT. Translated: CSVTFTEGGNQPQHF. J is TRBJ1-5 and V is TRBV29-1; no reliable D call. The CDR3 totals 15 residues. Per the germline V gene, CDR1 is SQVTM and CDR2 is ANQGSEA. V shed 5 bases and J shed 2 bases, with 16 bases lying between them.